This entry concerns a single TCR beta chain. Its antigen is not known. This entry comes from a study of cytomegalovirus exposure and HLA in healthy donors. Broader study findings: Within an earlier analysis, most TCR beta V segments proved productive either about 90% or about 30% of the time.

Germline V gene sequence: CDR1 LNHDA, CDR2 SQIVND (reference sequence). The V end was cut by 6 bases, the J end by 4 bases, with 10 bases between. CDR3 length: 13 amino acids. The PCR used 60 Vbeta and 13 Jbeta primers. Sequencing used immunoSEQ multiplex PCR; TCRdb keeps in-frame clones, though not all of them. This table holds around 180,000 clones, roughly 70% found once. The origin of this receptor is a girl between 10 and 17 years old in good health and CMV-seronegative. The sequenced sample was PBMCs. The V call is TRBV19, the J call TRBJ1-5; no clear D. CDR3 sequence reads: CASSGGPNQPQHF. The CDR3, as DNA: TGTGCCAGTAGCGGTGGGCCAAATCAGCCCCAGCATTTT.